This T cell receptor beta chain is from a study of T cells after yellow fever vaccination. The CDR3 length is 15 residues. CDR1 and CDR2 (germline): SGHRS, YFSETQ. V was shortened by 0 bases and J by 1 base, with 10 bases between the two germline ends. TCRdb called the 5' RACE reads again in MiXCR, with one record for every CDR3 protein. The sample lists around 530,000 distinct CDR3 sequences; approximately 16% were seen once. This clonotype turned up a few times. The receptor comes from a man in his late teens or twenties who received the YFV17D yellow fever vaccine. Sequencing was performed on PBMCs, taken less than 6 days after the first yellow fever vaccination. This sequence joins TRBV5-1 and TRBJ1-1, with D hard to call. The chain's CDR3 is CASSLETGPNTEAFF. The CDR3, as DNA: TGCGCCAGCAGCTTGGAAACGGGCCCGAACACTGAAGCTTTCTTT.